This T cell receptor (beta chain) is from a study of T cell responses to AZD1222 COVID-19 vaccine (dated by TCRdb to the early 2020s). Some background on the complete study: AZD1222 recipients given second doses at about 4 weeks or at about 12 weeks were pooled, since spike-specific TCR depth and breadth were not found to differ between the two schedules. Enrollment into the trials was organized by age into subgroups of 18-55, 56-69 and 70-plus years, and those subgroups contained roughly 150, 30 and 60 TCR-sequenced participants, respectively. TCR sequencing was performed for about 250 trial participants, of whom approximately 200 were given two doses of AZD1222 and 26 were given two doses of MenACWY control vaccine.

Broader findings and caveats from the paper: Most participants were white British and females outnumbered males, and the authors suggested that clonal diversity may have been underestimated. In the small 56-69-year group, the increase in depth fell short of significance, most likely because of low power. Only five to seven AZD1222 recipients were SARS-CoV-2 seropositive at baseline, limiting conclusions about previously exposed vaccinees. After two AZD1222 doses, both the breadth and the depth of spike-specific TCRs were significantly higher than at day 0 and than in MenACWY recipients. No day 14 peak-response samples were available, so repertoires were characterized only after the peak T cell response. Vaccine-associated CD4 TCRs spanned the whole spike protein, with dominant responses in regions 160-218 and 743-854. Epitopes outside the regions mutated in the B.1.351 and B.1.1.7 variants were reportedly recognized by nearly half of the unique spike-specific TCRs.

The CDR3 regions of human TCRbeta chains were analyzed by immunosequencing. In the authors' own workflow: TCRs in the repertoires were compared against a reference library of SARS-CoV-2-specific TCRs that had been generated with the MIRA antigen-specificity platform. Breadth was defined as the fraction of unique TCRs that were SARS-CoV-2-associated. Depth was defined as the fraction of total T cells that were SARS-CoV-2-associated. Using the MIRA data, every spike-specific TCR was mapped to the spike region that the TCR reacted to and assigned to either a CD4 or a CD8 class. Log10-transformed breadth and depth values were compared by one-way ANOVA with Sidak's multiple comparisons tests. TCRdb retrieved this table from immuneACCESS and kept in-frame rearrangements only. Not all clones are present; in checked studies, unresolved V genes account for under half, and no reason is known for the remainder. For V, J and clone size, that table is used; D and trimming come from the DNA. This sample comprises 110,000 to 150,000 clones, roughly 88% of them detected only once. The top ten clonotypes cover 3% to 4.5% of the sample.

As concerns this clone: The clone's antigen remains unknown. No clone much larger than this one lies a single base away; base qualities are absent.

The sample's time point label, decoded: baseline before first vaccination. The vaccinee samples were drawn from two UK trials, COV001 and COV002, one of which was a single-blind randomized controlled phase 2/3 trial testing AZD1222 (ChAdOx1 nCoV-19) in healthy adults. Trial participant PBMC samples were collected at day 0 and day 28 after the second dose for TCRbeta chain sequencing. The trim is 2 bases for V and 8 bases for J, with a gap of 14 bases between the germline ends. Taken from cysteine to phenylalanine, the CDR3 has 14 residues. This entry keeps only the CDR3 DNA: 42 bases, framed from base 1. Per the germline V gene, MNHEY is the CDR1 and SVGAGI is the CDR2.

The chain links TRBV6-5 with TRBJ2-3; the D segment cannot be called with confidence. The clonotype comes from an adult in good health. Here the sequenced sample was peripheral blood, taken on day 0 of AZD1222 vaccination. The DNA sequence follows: TGTGCCAGCAGTTACGGAAAGGGCCCGCCTACGCAGTATTTT. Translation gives CASSYGKGPPTQYF.